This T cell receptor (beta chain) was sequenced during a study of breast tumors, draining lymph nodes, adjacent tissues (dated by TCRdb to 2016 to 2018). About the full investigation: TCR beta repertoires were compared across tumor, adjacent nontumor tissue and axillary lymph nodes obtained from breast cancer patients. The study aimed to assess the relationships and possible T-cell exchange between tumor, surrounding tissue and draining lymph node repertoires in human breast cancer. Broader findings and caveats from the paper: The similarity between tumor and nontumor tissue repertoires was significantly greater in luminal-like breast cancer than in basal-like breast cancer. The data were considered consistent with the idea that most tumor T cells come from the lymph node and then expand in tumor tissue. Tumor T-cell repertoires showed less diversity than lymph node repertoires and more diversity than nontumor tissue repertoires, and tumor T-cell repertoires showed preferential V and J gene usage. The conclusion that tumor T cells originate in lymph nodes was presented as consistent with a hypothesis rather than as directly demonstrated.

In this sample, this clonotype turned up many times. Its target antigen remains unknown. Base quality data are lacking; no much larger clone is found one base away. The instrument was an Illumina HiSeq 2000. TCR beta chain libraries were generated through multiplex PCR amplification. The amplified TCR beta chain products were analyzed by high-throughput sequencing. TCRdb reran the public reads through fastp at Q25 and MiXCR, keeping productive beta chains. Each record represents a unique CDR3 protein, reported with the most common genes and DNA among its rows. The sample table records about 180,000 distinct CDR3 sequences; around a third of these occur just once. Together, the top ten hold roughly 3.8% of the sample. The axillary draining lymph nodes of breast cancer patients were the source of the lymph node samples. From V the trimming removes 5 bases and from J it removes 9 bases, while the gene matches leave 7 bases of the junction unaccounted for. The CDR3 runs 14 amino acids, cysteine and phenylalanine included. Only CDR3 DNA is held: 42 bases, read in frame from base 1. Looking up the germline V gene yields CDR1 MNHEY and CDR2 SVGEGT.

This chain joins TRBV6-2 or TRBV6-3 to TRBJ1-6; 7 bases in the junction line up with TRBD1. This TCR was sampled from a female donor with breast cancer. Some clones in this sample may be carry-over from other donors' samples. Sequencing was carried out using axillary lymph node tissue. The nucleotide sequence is TGTGCCAGCAGTCCGACAGGGCGGATTTCACCCCTCCACTTT. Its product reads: CASSPTGRISPLHF.